This note documents a single T cell receptor beta chain sequence. In the original workflow: Reference gene primer amplification gave estimated nucleated cell counts. The table came from immunoSEQ multiplex PCR; TCRdb's copy has only in-frame clones and leaves some out. That table supplies the V and J calls and clone size; D and trimming were determined from the DNA. The sample records 55,000 to 75,000 clones, around 84% being singletons. This entry is derived from a study of blood T cell repertoires in COVID-19. The receptor was derived from a middle-aged man with acute or convalescent COVID-19. Material for sequencing was peripheral blood.

CDR3 in amino acids: CASPVAITEAFF. The CDR3 bases are TGTGCCAGCCCTGTGGCCATCACTGAAGCTTTCTTT. The rearrangement joins TRBV25-1 to TRBJ1-1; D uncertain. Per germline, CDR1 MGHDK and CDR2 SYGVNS. Trimming cost V 8 bases and J 4 bases, with 11 bases left between them. The CDR3 loop spans 12 amino acids.